Listed below are T cell receptor beta chains from one sample, sequenced in a study of cytomegalovirus exposure and HLA in healthy donors. The data were produced by immunoSEQ multiplex PCR, yet TCRdb's version contains in-frame clones alone and is incomplete. The sample consists of 55,000 to 75,000 clones, around 80% of them appearing once. The sequenced sample consisted of PBMCs. The receptor set was obtained from a woman in her twenties or thirties in good health and CMV-seropositive. CDR3s include the opening cysteine and the closing phenylalanine or tryptophan. Fields, in order: D gene, clone size, V gene, J gene, CDR3 DNA, CDR3 protein. D genes are given only for firm matches. Clone size, where shown, is once, few, many, or a class for clones that have expanded.

NA	NA	TRBV4-2	TRBJ1-5	TGTGCCAGCAGCCAGACAGGTGGGGGTCAGCCCCAGCATTTT	CASSQTGGGQPQHF
TRBD2	NA	TRBV27	TRBJ2-1	TGTGCCAGCAATCCAGCGGGACTCTCCTACAATGAGCAGTTCTTC	CASNPAGLSYNEQFF
TRBD1	many	TRBV19	TRBJ1-1	TGTGCCAGTACCCCAGACAGGGGGAGGGTCATGAACACTGAAGCTTTCTTT	CASTPDRGRVMNTEAFF
TRBD1	NA	TRBV5-1	TRBJ2-1	TGCGCCAGCAGCACCCCGGGACAGGGGTACAATGAGCAGTTCTTC	CASSTPGQGYNEQFF
TRBD2	NA	TRBV28	TRBJ2-7	TGTGCCAGCAGTCCCCCGGGACTAGCGGTTACCTACGAGCAGTACTTC	CASSPPGLAVTYEQYF
TRBD2	NA	TRBV7-8	TRBJ2-2	TGTGCCAGCCACGAGGCGGGGGTAACCGGGGAGCTGTTTTTT	CASHEAGVTGELFF
NA	once	TRBV18	TRBJ1-4	TGTGCCAGCTCACTACAGCCTAATGAAAAACTGTTTTTT	CASSLQPNEKLFF
TRBD2	once	TRBV13	TRBJ2-2	TGTGCCAGCAGCACCTCAAGCCTAGCGGGAAGGGGCGGGGAGCTGTTTTTT	CASSTSSLAGRGGELFF
TRBD1	NA	TRBV19	TRBJ1-5	TGTGCCAGTAGTATACCACAGGGGGTTAGCAATCAGCCCCAGCATTTT	CASSIPQGVSNQPQHF
TRBD2	NA	TRBV28	TRBJ2-4	TGTGCCAGCAGCCATAAGGGACTAGCGGGAGAGATAGCCAAAAACATTCAGTACTTC	CASSHKGLAGEIAKNIQYF
NA	NA	TRBV9	TRBJ2-7	TGTGCCAGCAGCGTAGGCGGTAGCGGATACGAGCAGTACTTC	CASSVGGSGYEQYF